This is a list of T cell receptor beta chains from one sample in a study of cytomegalovirus exposure and HLA in healthy donors. Data came from immunoSEQ multiplex PCR; TCRdb stores just in-frame clones and leaves some out. The sample shows 200,000 to 250,000 clones, approximately 82% of them seen only once. Sequenced input: PBMCs. These receptors originate from a woman aged 60-75 years in good health and CMV-seropositive. The CDR3 runs from the conserved cysteine through the conserved F or W. The D gene is left open where the match is weak. For some rows the clone size is stated as once, few or many, or as a class when expanded; others skip it.

size | D | length | J | V | DNA | CDR3
. | . | 17 | TRBJ2-2 | TRBV10-3 | TGTGCCATCACTTCCGAGGAGGGGGGGCGGAACACCGGGGAGCTGTTTTTT | CAITSEEGGRNTGELFF
. | TRBD1 | 15 | TRBJ1-1 | TRBV6-6 | TGTGCCAGCAGTCCGGGACAGTTAATGGACACTGAAGCTTTCTTT | CASSPGQLMDTEAFF
. | . | 15 | TRBJ2-7 | TRBV25-1 | TGTGCCAGCAGTGAATCAGGAGGGGTTTACTACGAGCAGTACTTC | CASSESGGVYYEQYF
. | . | 14 | TRBJ2-7 | TRBV11-2 | TGTGCCAGCAGCTTCTTTGACTACTCCTACGAGCAGTACTTC | CASSFFDYSYEQYF
. | . | 13 | TRBJ1-1 | TRBV10-3 | TGTGCCATCACTCCGGTAGGGGAAGCTGAAGCTTTCTTT | CAITPVGEAEAFF
. | . | 12 | TRBJ2-3 | TRBV9 | TGTGCCAGCAGCGGACAAACAGATACGCAGTATTTT | CASSGQTDTQYF
few | TRBD1 | 17 | TRBJ1-1 | TRBV7-9 | TGTGCCAGCAGCCCTCGTGGGGACAGGGCTATTAAGACTGAAGCTTTCTTT | CASSPRGDRAIKTEAFF
. | TRBD1 | 15 | TRBJ1-3 | TRBV30 | TGTGCCACCACCCCCGGGACAGGGTCTGGAAACACCATATATTTT | CATTPGTGSGNTIYF
. | . | 13 | TRBJ1-4 | TRBV9 | TGTGCCAGCAGCGTAATCCCCGGGGGGGAACTGTTTTTT | CASSVIPGGELFF
. | . | 12 | TRBJ1-5 | TRBV28 | TGTGCCAGCAGCCCAGGGAATCAGCCCCAGCATTTT | CASSPGNQPQHF
. | . | 14 | TRBJ1-1 | TRBV28 | TGTGCCAGCAGAGTCAGGGTTTTGTACACTGAAGCTTTCTTT | CASRVRVLYTEAFF
few | TRBD1 | 14 | TRBJ1-1 | TRBV27 | TGTGCCAGCAAACCGAACAGGGGAGCGGGTGAAGCTTTCTTT | CASKPNRGAGEAFF
. | TRBD2 | 15 | TRBJ2-1 | TRBV5-8 | TGTGCCAGCAACCTACTAGCGGGAGCTCTCGATGAGCAGTTCTTC | CASNLLAGALDEQFF
. | TRBD2 | 15 | TRBJ2-7 | TRBV15 | TGTGCCACCAGCAGAGATCTCACTAGCGGCTACGAGCAGTACTTC | CATSRDLTSGYEQYF
. | TRBD1 | 11 | TRBJ1-5 | TRBV30 | TGTGCCTGGGCAGGGGGCCAGCCCCAGCATTTT | CAWAGGQPQHF
once | TRBD1 | 13 | TRBJ2-5 | TRBV5-1 | TGCGCCAGCAGCTTCAGGGGGCAAGAGACCCAGTACTTC | CASSFRGQETQYF
. | TRBD2 | 15 | TRBJ2-1 | TRBV10-1 | TGCGCCAGCAGTGAGTCGGCTAGCGGGAGCTATGAGCAGTTCTTC | CASSESASGSYEQFF
. | . | 14 | TRBJ1-1 | TRBV9 | TGTGCCAGCAGCGTTTGGGGGGGCGCGGGTGAAGCTTTCTTT | CASSVWGGAGEAFF
. | . | 16 | TRBJ1-5 | TRBV19 | TGTGCCAGTAGTAAATTAACAGGTCTGGGCAATCAGCCCCAGCATTTT | CASSKLTGLGNQPQHF
. | TRBD1 | 14 | TRBJ2-3 | TRBV29-1 | TGCAGCGCCTACGGACAGGGACCCTCAGATACGCAGTATTTT | CSAYGQGPSDTQYF
. | . | 16 | TRBJ1-2 | TRBV28 | TGTGCCAGCAGTTTTTGGGACACCTCAAGAGGCTATGGCTACACCTTC | CASSFWDTSRGYGYTF
. | . | 15 | TRBJ2-1 | TRBV4-2 | TGTGCCAGCAGCCAAGAGACTAGCTCCTACAATGAGCAGTTCTTC | CASSQETSSYNEQFF
. | TRBD1 | 15 | TRBJ1-1 | TRBV6-1 | TGTGCCAGCAGACCCGGGACAGGGTTCTTTACTGAAGCTTTCTTT | CASRPGTGFFTEAFF
. | TRBD1 | 17 | TRBJ2-6 | TRBV11-2 | TGTGCCAGCAGCTCCCGGGACAGGGGCGCTGGGGCCAACGTCCTGACTTTC | CASSSRDRGAGANVLTF
. | TRBD1 | 14 | TRBJ1-6 | TRBV5-6 | TGTGCCAGCAGCCTGCGACAGGGTGGGTCACCCCTCCACTTT | CASSLRQGGSPLHF
. | TRBD2 | 17 | TRBJ2-7 | TRBV7-2 | TGTGCCAGCAGCCCGCGAGGGACTAGCGGTCTCTCCTACGAGCAGTACTTC | CASSPRGTSGLSYEQYF
. | . | 14 | TRBJ1-2 | TRBV9 | TGTGCCAGCAGCGTAGGGGGGGTACCGACTGGCTACACCTTC | CASSVGGVPTGYTF
. | . | 13 | TRBJ2-7 | TRBV6-6 | TGTGCCAGCAGCCGGACTTCCCCCTACGAGCAGTACTTC | CASSRTSPYEQYF